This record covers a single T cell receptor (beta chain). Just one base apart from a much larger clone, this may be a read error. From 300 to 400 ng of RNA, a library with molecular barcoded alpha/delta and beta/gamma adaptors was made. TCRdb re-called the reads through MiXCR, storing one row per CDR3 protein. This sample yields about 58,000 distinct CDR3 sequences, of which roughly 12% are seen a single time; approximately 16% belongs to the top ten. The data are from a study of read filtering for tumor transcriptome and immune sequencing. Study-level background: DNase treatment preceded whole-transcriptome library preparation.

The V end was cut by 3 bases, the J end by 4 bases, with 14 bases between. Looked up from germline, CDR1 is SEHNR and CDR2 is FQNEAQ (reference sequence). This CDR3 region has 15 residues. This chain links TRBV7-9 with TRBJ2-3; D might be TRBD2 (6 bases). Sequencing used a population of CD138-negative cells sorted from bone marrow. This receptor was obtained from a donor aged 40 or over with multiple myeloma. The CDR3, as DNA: TGTGCCAGCAGCTTGGTCCAGGCTAGCGCAGATACGCAGTATTTT. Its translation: CASSLVQASADTQYF.